Each of the 3 T cell receptor beta chains below was sequenced from the same sample in a study of CD8+CD57+ T cells in acquired aplastic anemia. TCR beta VDJ and CDR3 profiling used genomic DNA as template. One entry per CDR3 protein results from TCRdb running MiXCR on the reads. The table records a few hundred thousand distinct CDR3 sequences, roughly 64% of them present only once. Source material: sorted CD4+, CD8+, or CD8+CD57+ T cells (not recorded which) from PBMCs. These TCRs come from a human donor in good health, serving as a control.

This clonotype was counted ten times or more. The J gene is TRBJ2-7, the V gene TRBV7-2, with TRBD1 as a possible D gene (5 bases). This CDR3 has 18 residues. Deletions cut 1 base from V and 6 bases from J, with 25 bases between. From germline, CDR1 is SGHTA and CDR2 FQGNSA. The CDR3 reads CASSLVQLLGVIIREQYF. CDR3 in DNA: TGTGCCAGCAGCTTAGTCCAACTGTTAGGGGTTATAATTCGCGAGCAGTACTTC.

The chain carries TRBV20-1 and TRBJ2-2; D unresolved. This CDR3 region has 9 residues. Trimming cost V 3 bases and J 7 bases, with 0 bases left between them. Germline V gene lookup returns CDR1 DFQATT and CDR2 SNEGSKA (reference sequence). CDR3 DNA sequence: TGCAGTGCTAGCGGGGAGCTGTTTTTT. It codes for CSASGELFF.

This clonotype was recorded once. Its ends do not fully match the called genes, so a read error is possible. The gene calls are TRBV10-3 and TRBJ2-2; 8 positions agree with TRBD1. Per germline, CDR1 ENHRY and CDR2 SYGVKD. The CDR3 totals 12 residues. In DNA form, the CDR3 reads TGTGCCGCCGCAGGGGGCTCCGGGGAGCTGTGCTTT. It translates to CAAAGGSGELCF.